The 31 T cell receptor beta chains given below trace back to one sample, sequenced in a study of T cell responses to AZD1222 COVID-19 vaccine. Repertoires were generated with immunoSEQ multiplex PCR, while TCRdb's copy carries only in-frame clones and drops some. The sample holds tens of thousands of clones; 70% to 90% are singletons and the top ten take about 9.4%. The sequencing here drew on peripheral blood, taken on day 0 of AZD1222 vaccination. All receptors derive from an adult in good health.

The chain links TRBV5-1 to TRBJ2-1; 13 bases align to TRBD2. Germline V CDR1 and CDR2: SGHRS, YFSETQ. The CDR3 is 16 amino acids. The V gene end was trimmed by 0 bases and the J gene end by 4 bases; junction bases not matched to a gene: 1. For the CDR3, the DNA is TGCGCCAGCAGCTTGGTGGGACTAGCGGGATACAATGAGCAGTTCTTC. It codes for CASSLVGLAGYNEQFF.

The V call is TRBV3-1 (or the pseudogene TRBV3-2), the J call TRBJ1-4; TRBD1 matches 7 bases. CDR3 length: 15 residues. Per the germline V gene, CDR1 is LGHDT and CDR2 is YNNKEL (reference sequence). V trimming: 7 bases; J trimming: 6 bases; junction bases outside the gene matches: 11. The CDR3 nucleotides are TGTGCCAGCACAAACCTACAGGGGCAGGATGAAAAACTGTTTTTT. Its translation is CASTNLQGQDEKLFF.

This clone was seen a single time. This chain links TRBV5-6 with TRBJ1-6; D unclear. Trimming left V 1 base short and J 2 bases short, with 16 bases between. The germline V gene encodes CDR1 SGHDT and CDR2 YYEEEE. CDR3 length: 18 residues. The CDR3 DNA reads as TGTGCCAGCAGCTTGTTGCCGCAGCGCGGGGCCTATAATTCACCCCTCCACTTT. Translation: CASSLLPQRGAYNSPLHF.

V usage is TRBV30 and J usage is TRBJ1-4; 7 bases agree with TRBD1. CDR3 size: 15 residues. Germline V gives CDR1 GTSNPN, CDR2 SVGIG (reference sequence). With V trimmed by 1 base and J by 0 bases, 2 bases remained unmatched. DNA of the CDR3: TGTGCCTGGAGTGCCGGACAGGCAACTAATGAAAAACTGTTTTTT. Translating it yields CAWSAGQATNEKLFF.

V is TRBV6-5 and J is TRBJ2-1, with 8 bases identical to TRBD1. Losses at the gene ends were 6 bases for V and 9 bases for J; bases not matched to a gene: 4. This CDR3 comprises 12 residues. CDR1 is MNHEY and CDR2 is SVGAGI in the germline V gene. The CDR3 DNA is TGTGCCAGCAGGGTCACAGGGGGTGAGCAGTTCTTC. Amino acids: CASRVTGGEQFF.

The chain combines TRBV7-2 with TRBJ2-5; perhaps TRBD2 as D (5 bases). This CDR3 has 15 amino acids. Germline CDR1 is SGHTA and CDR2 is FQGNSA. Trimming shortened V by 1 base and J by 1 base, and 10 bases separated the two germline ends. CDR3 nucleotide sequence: TGTGCCAGCAGCTTAGTACCCGGACTCCAAGAGACCCAGTACTTC. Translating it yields CASSLVPGLQETQYF. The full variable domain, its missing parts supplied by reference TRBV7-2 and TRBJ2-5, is GAGVSQSPSNKVTEKGKDVELRCDPISGHTALYWYRQSLGQGLEFLIYFQGNSAPDKSGLPSDRFSAERTGGSVSTLTIQRTQQEDSAVYLCASSLVPGLQETQYFGPGTRLLVL.

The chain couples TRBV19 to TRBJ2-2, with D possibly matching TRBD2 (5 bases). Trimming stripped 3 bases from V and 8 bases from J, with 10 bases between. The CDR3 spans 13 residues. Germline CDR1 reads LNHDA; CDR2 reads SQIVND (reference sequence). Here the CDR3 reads CASSIGGSGELFF. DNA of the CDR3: TGTGCCAGTAGTATTGGTGGGAGTGGGGAGCTGTTTTTT.

CDR3 amino acids: CASSFSPQGPHEQYF. The CDR3 DNA follows: TGTGCCAGCAGTTTCTCCCCCCAGGGACCCCACGAGCAGTACTTC. The chain links TRBV28 to TRBJ2-7, with D perhaps assigned TRBD1 or TRBD2 (5 bases each). In germline, CDR1 is MDHEN, CDR2 SYDVKM. With 3 bases removed from V and 5 bases from J, the gap between germline ends came to 17 bases. This CDR3 comprises 15 residues.

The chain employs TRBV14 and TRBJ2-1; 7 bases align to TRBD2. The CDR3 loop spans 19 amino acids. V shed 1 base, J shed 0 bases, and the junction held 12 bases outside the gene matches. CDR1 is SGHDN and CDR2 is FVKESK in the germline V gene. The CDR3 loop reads CASSQGGGSADFSYNEQFF. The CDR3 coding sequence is TGTGCCAGCAGCCAAGGGGGAGGGAGCGCGGATTTCTCCTACAATGAGCAGTTCTTC.

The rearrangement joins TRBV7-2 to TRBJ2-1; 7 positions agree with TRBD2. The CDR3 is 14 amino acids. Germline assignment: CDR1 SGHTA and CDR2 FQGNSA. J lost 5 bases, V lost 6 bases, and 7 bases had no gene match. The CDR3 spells CASSVGGLNNEQFF. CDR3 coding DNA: TGTGCCAGCAGTGTCGGGGGGTTGAACAATGAGCAGTTCTTC.

The CDR3 region is CASSLTNTGELFF. CDR3 bases: TGTGCCAGCAGCTTAACGAACACCGGGGAGCTGTTTTTT. V usage is TRBV11-1 and J usage is TRBJ2-2, with D unclear. The germline V gene has CDR1 SGHAT and CDR2 FQDESV (reference sequence). Trimming left V 2 bases short and J 0 bases short, with 1 base between. The CDR3 has 13 amino acids.

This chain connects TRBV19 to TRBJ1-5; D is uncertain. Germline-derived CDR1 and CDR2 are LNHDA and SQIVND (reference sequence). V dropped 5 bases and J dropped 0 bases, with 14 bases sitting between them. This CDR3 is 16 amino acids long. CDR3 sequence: CASSLNYLVSNQPQHF. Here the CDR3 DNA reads TGTGCCAGTAGTCTTAACTACCTGGTTAGCAATCAGCCCCAGCATTTT.

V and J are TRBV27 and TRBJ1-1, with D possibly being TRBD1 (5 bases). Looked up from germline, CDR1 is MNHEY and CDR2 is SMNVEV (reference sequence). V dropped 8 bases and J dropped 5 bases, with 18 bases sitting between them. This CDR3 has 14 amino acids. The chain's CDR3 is CASGLTPGRTEAFF. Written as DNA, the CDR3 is TGTGCCAGCGGATTAACGCCAGGGCGGACTGAAGCTTTCTTT.

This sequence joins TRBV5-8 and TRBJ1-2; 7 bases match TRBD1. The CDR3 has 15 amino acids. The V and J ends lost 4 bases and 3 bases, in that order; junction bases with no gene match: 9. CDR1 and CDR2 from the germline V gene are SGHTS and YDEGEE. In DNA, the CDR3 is TGTGCCAGCAGCCAACAGAGGGGGCTGCACTATGGCTACACCTTC. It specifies CASSQQRGLHYGYTF.

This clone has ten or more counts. The CDR3 region is CASSLISGEAIGELFF. CDR3 in DNA: TGCGCCAGCAGCTTGATCAGCGGAGAGGCCATCGGGGAGCTGTTTTTT. The gene calls are TRBV5-1 and TRBJ2-2; maybe TRBD2 (5 bases). Germline CDR1 is SGHRS and CDR2 is YFSETQ. The CDR3 runs 16 residues. The V end lost 1 base, the J end lost 7 bases, and 17 bases lay between the germline ends. Drawing the rest from reference TRBV5-1 and TRBJ2-2, the complete variable domain is KAGVTQTPRYLIKTRGQQVTLSCSPISGHRSVSWYQQTPGQGLQFLFEYFSETQRNKGNFPGRFSGRQFSNSRSEMNVSTLELGDSALYLCASSLISGEAIGELFFGEGSRLTVL.

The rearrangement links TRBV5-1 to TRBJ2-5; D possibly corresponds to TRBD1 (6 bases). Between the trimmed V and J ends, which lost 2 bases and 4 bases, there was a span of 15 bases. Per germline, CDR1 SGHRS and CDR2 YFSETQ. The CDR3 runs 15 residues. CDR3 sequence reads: CASSFRGVGRETQYF. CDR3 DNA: TGCGCCAGCAGCTTCAGGGGTGTGGGGCGAGAGACCCAGTACTTC.

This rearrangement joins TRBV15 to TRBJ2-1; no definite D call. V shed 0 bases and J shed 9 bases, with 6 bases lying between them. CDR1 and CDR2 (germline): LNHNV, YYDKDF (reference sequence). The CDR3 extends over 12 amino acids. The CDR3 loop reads CATSRDPPEQFF. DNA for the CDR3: TGTGCCACCAGCAGAGACCCCCCTGAGCAGTTCTTC.

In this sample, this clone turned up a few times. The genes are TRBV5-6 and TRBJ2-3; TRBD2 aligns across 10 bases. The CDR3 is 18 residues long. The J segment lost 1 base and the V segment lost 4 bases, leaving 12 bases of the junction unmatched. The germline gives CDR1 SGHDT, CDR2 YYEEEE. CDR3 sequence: CASSRRALTSGGTDTQYF. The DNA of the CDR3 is TGTGCCAGCAGCCGGCGGGCCCTTACTAGCGGGGGCACAGATACGCAGTATTTT.

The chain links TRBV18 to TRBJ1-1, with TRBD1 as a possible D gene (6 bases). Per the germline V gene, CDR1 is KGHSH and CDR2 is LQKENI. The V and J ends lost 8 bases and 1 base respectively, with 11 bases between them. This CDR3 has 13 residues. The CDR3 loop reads CASTRQANTEAFF. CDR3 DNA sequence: TGTGCCAGCACCCGACAGGCGAACACTGAAGCTTTCTTT.

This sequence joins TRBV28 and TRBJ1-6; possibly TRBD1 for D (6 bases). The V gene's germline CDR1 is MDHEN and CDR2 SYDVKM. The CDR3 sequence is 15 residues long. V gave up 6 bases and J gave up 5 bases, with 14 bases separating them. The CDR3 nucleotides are TGTGCCAGCAGAACCGGGACACCGAATAATTCACCCCTCCACTTT. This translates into CASRTGTPNNSPLHF.

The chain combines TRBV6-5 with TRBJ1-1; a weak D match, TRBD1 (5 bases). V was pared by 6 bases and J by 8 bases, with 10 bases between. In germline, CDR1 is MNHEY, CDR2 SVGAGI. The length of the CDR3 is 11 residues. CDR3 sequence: CASSGTSEAFF. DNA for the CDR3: TGTGCCAGCAGCGGGACGTCGGAAGCTTTCTTT.

For the CDR3, the DNA is TGTGCCAGCAGCGTAGCGGGCGACACCCTAAACACCGGGGAGCTGTTTTTT. Its protein is CASSVAGDTLNTGELFF. The V and J genes are TRBV9 and TRBJ2-2; D is unresolved. This CDR3 is 17 amino acids long. Looked up from germline, CDR1 is SGDLS and CDR2 is YYNGEE. Trimming cost V 0 bases and J 2 bases, with 14 bases left between them.

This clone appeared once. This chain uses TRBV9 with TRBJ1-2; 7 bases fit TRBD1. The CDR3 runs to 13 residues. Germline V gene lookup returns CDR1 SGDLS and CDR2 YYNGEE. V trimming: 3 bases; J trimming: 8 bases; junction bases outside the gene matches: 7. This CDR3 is CASSATDRDGYTF. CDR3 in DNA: TGTGCCAGCAGCGCGACCGACAGGGACGGCTACACCTTC.

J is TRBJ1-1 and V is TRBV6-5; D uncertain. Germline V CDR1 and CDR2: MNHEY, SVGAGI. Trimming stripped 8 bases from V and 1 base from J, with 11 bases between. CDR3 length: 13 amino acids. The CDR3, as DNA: TGTGCCAGCTTGGGGAGTGGGAACACTGAAGCTTTCTTT. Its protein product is CASLGSGNTEAFF.

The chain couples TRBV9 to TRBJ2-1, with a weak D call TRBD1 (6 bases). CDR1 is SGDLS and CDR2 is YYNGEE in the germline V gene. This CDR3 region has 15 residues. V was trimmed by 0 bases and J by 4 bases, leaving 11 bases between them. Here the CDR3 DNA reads TGTGCCAGCAGCGTAGAACAGGGCCGATACAATGAGCAGTTCTTC. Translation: CASSVEQGRYNEQFF.

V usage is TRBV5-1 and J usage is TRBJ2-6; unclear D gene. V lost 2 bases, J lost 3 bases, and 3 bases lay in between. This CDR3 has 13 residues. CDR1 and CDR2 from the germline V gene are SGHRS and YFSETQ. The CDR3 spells CASSLVGANVLTF. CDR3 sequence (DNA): TGCGCCAGCAGCTTAGTTGGGGCCAACGTCCTGACTTTC.

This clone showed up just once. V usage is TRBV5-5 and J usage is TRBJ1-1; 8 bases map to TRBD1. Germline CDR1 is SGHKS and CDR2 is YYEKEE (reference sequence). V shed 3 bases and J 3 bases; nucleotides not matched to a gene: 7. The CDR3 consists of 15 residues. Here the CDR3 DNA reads TGTGCCAGCAGCTCACCGACAGGGGTCGACACTGAAGCTTTCTTT. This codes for CASSSPTGVDTEAFF. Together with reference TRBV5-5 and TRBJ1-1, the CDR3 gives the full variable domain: DAGVTQSPTHLIKTRGQQVTLRCSPISGHKSVSWYQQVLGQGPQFIFQYYEKEERGRGNFPDRFSARQFPNYSSELNVNALLLGDSALYLCASSSPTGVDTEAFFGQGTRLTVV.

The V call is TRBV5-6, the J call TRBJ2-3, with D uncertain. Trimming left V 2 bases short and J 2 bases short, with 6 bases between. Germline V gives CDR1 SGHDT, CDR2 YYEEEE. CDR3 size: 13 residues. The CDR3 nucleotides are TGTGCCAGCAGCTTCTCCTCCACAGATACGCAGTATTTT. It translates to CASSFSSTDTQYF.

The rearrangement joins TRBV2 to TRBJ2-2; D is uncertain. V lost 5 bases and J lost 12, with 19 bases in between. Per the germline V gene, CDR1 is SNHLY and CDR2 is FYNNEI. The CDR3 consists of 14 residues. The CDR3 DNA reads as TGTGCCAGCAGTACCCGGCAAACAGACCGGCAGCTGTTTTTT. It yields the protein CASSTRQTDRQLFF.

The CDR3 loop reads CASSQIGQGSQPQHF. The CDR3 coding sequence is TGTGCCAGCAGTCAAATTGGACAGGGGAGTCAGCCCCAGCATTTT. The J gene is TRBJ1-5, the V gene TRBV6-6; 9 bases match TRBD1. V was pared by 5 bases and J by 6 bases, with 8 bases of the junction left unmatched. CDR3 length: 15 residues. Germline V gene sequence: CDR1 MNHNY, CDR2 SVGAGI (reference sequence).

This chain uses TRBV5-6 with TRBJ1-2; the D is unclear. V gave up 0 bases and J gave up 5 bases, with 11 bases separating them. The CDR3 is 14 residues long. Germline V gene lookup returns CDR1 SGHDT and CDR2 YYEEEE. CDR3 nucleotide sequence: TGTGCCAGCAGCTTGGCCCGGGCCTTTTATGGCTACACCTTC. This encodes CASSLARAFYGYTF.